This TCR beta chain was obtained from a study of shared clonotypes between healthy human individuals. Study information: The cohort had a couple of women and three men, ages 18 to 49.

Naive-designated CD8 cells lacked CD45RO, were positively enriched for CCR7, and omitted terminally differentiated effector memory CD45RA+ cells. Regarding this clone: The antigen is unknown.

The length of the CDR3 is 19 residues. Germline V CDR1 and CDR2: MGHRA, YSYEKL. V gave up 1 base and J gave up 3 bases; unmatched junction bases: 15. The data were produced by immunoSEQ multiplex PCR, yet TCRdb's version contains in-frame clones alone and is incomplete. The table includes about 2.2 million clones, around 93% detected once. Study results and caveats: Of the naive CD4 clonotypes, approximately 5% were shared across several donors. All-four-donor shared clonotypes had higher generation probabilities than non-shared clonotypes did.

The chain employs TRBV4-1 and TRBJ2-1; the match to TRBD1 covers 7 bases. The source of this sequence is a man aged 18 to 35 in good health. Some clones in this sample may be carry-over from other donors' samples. Sequenced material: naive CD8+ T cells from PBMCs. In nucleotides, the CDR3 is TGCGCCAGCAGCCAAGTTTTACCCTACCGGGACAGATTCTACAATGAGCAGTTCTTC. Translating gives CASSQVLPYRDRFYNEQFF.